This T cell receptor beta chain was identified in a study of cytomegalovirus exposure and HLA in healthy donors. Background on the study: The approximately 600 first-cohort repertoires shared a platform with the 100 to 150 validation repertoires, as reported in a later analysis. The study, taken as a whole, reports: Subsequent analysis of the roughly 120 validation repertoires found a tendency for first-cohort TCR clusters to co-occur. Listed as cytomegalovirus-associated were around 160 TCR beta chains. Many donors shared some public TCRs, even though most TCR sequences were rare.

Profiling relied on immunoSEQ multiplex PCR, and the TCRdb table lists in-frame clones only, not all of them. The table has about 190,000 clones, more than 80% seen once. In regard to this clone: What it recognizes is unknown.

The V gene's germline CDR1 is MNHEY and CDR2 SMNVEV (reference sequence). V was clipped by 6 bases and J by 2 bases; unmatched bases: 2. CDR3 length: 13 amino acids. The rearrangement links TRBV27 to TRBJ2-7, with 9 bases aligning to TRBD1. The source of this sequence is a man aged 18-30 years in good health and CMV-seropositive. Material for sequencing was PBMCs. The CDR3 sequence is CASRTGGTYEQYF. The CDR3 DNA reads TGTGCCAGCAGGACAGGGGGGACCTACGAGCAGTACTTC.